This is a list of T cell receptor beta chains from one sample in a study of blood T cell repertoires in COVID-19. Clones were sequenced by immunoSEQ multiplex PCR, and TCRdb holds only the in-frame ones, with some missing. This sample has approximately 300,000 clones, with about nine tenths found just once. Material for sequencing was PBMCs or T cells enriched from blood (not recorded which). The receptors stem from a man aged 60 to 75 who had recovered from COVID-19. Both conserved end residues are part of each CDR3. Each record gives: V gene, clone size, D gene, J gene, CDR3 protein, CDR3 DNA. The D gene is left open where the match is weak. Some rows mark clone size as missing; the rest say once, few, many or name a class of expanded clone.

TRBV15	NA	NA	TRBJ2-7	CATSRGRVYYEQYF	TGTGCCACCAGCAGAGGGCGGGTCTACTACGAGCAGTACTTC
TRBV6-5	NA	TRBD1	TRBJ2-1	CASRRTGGHNEQFF	TGTGCCAGCAGGAGGACAGGGGGGCACAATGAGCAGTTCTTC
TRBV5-1	NA	NA	TRBJ2-5	CASSLGGTGPQETQYF	TGCGCCAGCAGCTTAGGTGGAACAGGGCCTCAAGAGACCCAGTACTTC
TRBV6-5	few	NA	TRBJ1-4	CASSPAGVVEKLFF	TGTGCCAGCAGCCCCGCAGGGGTTGTTGAAAAACTGTTTTTT
TRBV6-2/TRBV6-3	NA	TRBD2	TRBJ2-3	CASSRGLAGGTDTQYF	TGTGCCAGCAGTCGGGGACTAGCGGGGGGCACAGATACGCAGTATTTT
TRBV23-1	NA	NA	TRBJ1-2	CASSQEGNVIRYNGYTF	TGCGCCAGCAGTCAGGAGGGGAATGTTATAAGGTACAATGGCTACACCTTC
TRBV10-1	NA	TRBD1	TRBJ1-1	CASSADRGIGTEAFF	TGCGCCAGCAGTGCCGACAGGGGAATCGGCACTGAAGCTTTCTTT
TRBV28	NA	TRBD2	TRBJ2-3	CASFRKGVAGFGDTQYF	TGTGCCAGTTTCCGCAAGGGGGTAGCGGGGTTCGGGGATACGCAGTATTTT
TRBV3-1/TRBV3-2	NA	TRBD2	TRBJ2-3	CASSQQLAGGTDTQYF	TGTGCCAGCAGCCAGCAACTAGCGGGAGGCACAGATACGCAGTATTTT
TRBV5-5	once	TRBD2	TRBJ2-1	CASSLSGIYNEQFF	TGTGCCAGCAGCCTTAGCGGGATCTACAATGAGCAGTTCTTC
TRBV27	NA	TRBD2	TRBJ2-3	CASGGSGRAVDTQYF	TGTGCCAGCGGGGGGAGCGGGAGGGCCGTAGATACGCAGTATTTT
TRBV5-1	NA	NA	TRBJ2-2	CASSPTGNTGELFF	TGCGCCAGCAGCCCGACAGGTAACACCGGGGAGCTGTTTTTT
TRBV7-2	NA	NA	TRBJ2-3	CAIKTAYSTDTQYF	TGTGCGATAAAGACAGCGTACAGCACAGATACGCAGTATTTT
TRBV11-2	NA	NA	TRBJ2-3	CASSLDAPTGTQYF	TGTGCCAGCAGCTTAGACGCCCCAACGGGTACGCAGTATTTT
TRBV29-1	NA	NA	TRBJ1-2	CSVRDTRSPGGYTF	TGCAGCGTTAGGGACACCCGTTCACCTGGGGGCTACACCTTC
TRBV2	NA	TRBD1	TRBJ1-1	CASSSDRGRTEAFF	TGTGCCAGCAGTTCGGACAGGGGGAGGACTGAAGCTTTCTTT
TRBV28	NA	TRBD2	TRBJ2-3	CASSLYPRGVASGILTPYTDTQYF	TGTGCCAGCAGTTTATACCCCCGTGGTGTGGCTAGCGGGATTCTCACCCCCTACACAGATACGCAGTATTTT
TRBV28	NA	NA	TRBJ2-1	CASTPGGYAYNEQFF	TGTGCCAGCACCCCAGGGGGGTACGCCTACAATGAGCAGTTCTTC
TRBV19	NA	NA	TRBJ1-5	CASSRERGNQPQHF	TGTGCCAGTAGCAGGGAGCGGGGCAATCAGCCCCAGCATTTT
TRBV7-9	NA	TRBD1	TRBJ1-2	CASSFGTGGDGYTF	TGTGCCAGCAGCTTCGGGACAGGGGGCGATGGCTACACCTTC
TRBV7-3	once	NA	TRBJ1-2	CASSLRSQQVNYGYTF	TGTGCCAGCAGCTTAAGGTCACAGCAAGTAAACTATGGCTACACCTTC
TRBV19	NA	NA	TRBJ2-7	CASSVRGGSSYEQYF	TGTGCCAGTAGTGTGAGGGGGGGGAGCTCCTACGAGCAGTACTTC
TRBV5-1	NA	TRBD1	TRBJ2-5	CASSDPGQGAGETQYF	TGCGCCAGCAGCGACCCCGGGCAGGGGGCGGGGGAGACCCAGTACTTC
TRBV15	NA	NA	TRBJ2-1	CATSRWRDSNEQFF	TGTGCCACCAGCAGGTGGAGGGATTCCAATGAGCAGTTCTTC
TRBV11-1	NA	TRBD1	TRBJ1-1	CASSLQGGDTEAFF	TGTGCCAGCAGCTTACAAGGGGGCGACACTGAAGCTTTCTTT
TRBV7-2	NA	TRBD2	TRBJ2-7	CASSPTSGILYEQYF	TGTGCCAGCAGCCCTACTAGCGGGATCTTATACGAGCAGTACTTC
TRBV28	NA	NA	TRBJ1-5	CASSLQTDSNQPQHF	TGTGCCAGCAGTTTACAAACAGATAGCAATCAGCCCCAGCATTTT
TRBV12-5	NA	TRBD1	TRBJ2-1	CASGRTGVLYNEQFF	TGTGCTAGTGGCCGAACAGGGGTTCTATACAATGAGCAGTTCTTC
TRBV20-1	NA	NA	TRBJ2-7	CSAPLSDEQYF	TGCAGTGCTCCCTTAAGCGACGAGCAGTACTTC
TRBV11-2	once	TRBD2	TRBJ2-7	CASSQLFFSGIPYEQYF	TGTGCCAGCAGCCAACTATTTTTTAGCGGGATTCCCTACGAGCAGTACTTC
TRBV19	NA	NA	TRBJ1-5	CASSIEWGYSNQPQHF	TGTGCCAGTAGTATAGAGTGGGGCTATAGCAATCAGCCCCAGCATTTT
TRBV19	NA	TRBD1	TRBJ2-5	CASRDRGLTSGRQETQYF	TGTGCCAGTCGGGACAGGGGGCTAACTAGCGGACGCCAAGAGACCCAGTACTTC
TRBV28	NA	NA	TRBJ1-4	CASSLRQGEEKLFF	TGTGCCAGCAGTTTAAGGCAGGGTGAGGAAAAACTGTTTTTT
TRBV6-1	NA	TRBD2	TRBJ2-5	CASSEIGGRVETQYF	TGTGCCAGCAGTGAAATCGGCGGGAGGGTGGAGACCCAGTACTTC
TRBV2	NA	TRBD2	TRBJ2-1	CASRETSGTYNEQFF	TGTGCCAGCAGGGAGACTAGCGGAACATACAATGAGCAGTTCTTC
TRBV27	once	NA	TRBJ1-5	CASSLGTRFGPQHF	TGTGCCAGCAGTTTAGGGACAAGATTTGGGCCCCAGCATTTT
TRBV11-3	NA	TRBD1	TRBJ2-3	CASSLDTGERTDTQYF	TGTGCCAGCAGCTTAGATACAGGGGAAAGGACAGATACGCAGTATTTT
TRBV18	NA	TRBD1	TRBJ1-2	CASSTQGFNYGYTF	TGTGCCAGCTCAACACAGGGGTTTAACTATGGCTACACCTTC
TRBV5-1	NA	NA	TRBJ2-7	CASSRTPRGAQLSYEQYF	TGCGCCAGCAGCCGGACCCCCAGGGGCGCCCAGCTATCCTACGAGCAGTACTTC
TRBV7-9	NA	TRBD1	TRBJ1-6	CASSPPGQGNSPLHF	TGTGCCAGCAGCCCTCCGGGACAGGGGAATTCACCCCTCCACTTT
TRBV14	NA	TRBD2	TRBJ2-5	CASSQVGGGTPQYF	TGTGCCAGCAGCCAAGTTGGGGGGGGGACCCCCCAGTACTTC
TRBV14	NA	NA	TRBJ1-2	CASSRDTKSYGYTF	TGTGCCAGCAGCCGGGACACAAAGAGCTATGGCTACACCTTC
TRBV6-6	NA	TRBD2	TRBJ2-7	CASRTGGGRTYEQYF	TGTGCCAGCAGAACTGGGGGGGGAAGAACCTACGAGCAGTACTTC
TRBV29-1	once	TRBD2	TRBJ2-1	CSVDGTSGGREEQFF	TGCAGCGTTGATGGGACTAGCGGGGGGCGGGAGGAGCAGTTCTTC
TRBV29-1	NA	NA	TRBJ1-1	CSVEGQINTEAFF	TGCAGCGTTGAAGGACAGATAAACACTGAAGCTTTCTTT
TRBV5-1	NA	NA	TRBJ1-1	CASSFGTGAEAFF	TGCGCCAGCAGCTTTGGGACTGGCGCTGAAGCTTTCTTT
TRBV5-1	once	NA	TRBJ2-3	CASSLIPGDDTQYF	TGCGCCAGCAGCCTCATACCGGGGGACGATACGCAGTATTTT
TRBV24-1	NA	TRBD2	TRBJ2-3	CATSEPIAGGTDTQYF	TGTGCCACCAGTGAACCCATAGCGGGAGGTACAGATACGCAGTATTTT
TRBV3-1/TRBV3-2	NA	TRBD1	TRBJ1-2	CASSQVRYRGSVADGYTF	TGTGCCAGCAGCCAAGTTAGGTACAGGGGATCAGTGGCGGATGGCTACACCTTC
TRBV19	NA	NA	TRBJ2-3	CASSNSGLNTDTQYF	TGTGCCAGTAGTAACTCGGGACTGAACACAGATACGCAGTATTTT
TRBV7-9	NA	NA	TRBJ1-2	CASSQETRGYTF	TGTGCCAGCAGCCAAGAGACTAGGGGCTACACCTTC
TRBV5-1	few	TRBD1	TRBJ2-2	CASSQSGGTGELFF	TGCGCCAGCTCGCAGTCAGGGGGCACCGGGGAGCTGTTTTTT
TRBV28	NA	NA	TRBJ2-7	CASSAPGADSYEQYF	TGTGCCAGCAGCGCCCCTGGGGCGGACTCCTACGAGCAGTACTTC
TRBV28	NA	TRBD2	TRBJ2-7	CASSILAVSYEQYF	TGTGCCAGCAGTATCCTAGCGGTCTCCTACGAGCAGTACTTC
TRBV5-1	NA	NA	TRBJ1-2	CASTEGGQGYTF	TGCGCCAGCACCGAGGGGGGGCAAGGCTACACCTTC
TRBV7-7	NA	NA	TRBJ2-3	CASSLVQKDTQYF	TGTGCTAGCAGCTTAGTTCAGAAAGATACGCAGTATTTT
TRBV24-1	NA	TRBD1	TRBJ1-2	CATSPAGGGNGYTF	TGTGCCACCAGTCCGGCCGGAGGGGGCAATGGCTACACCTTC